This T cell receptor beta chain was obtained from a study of OX40 agonist ivuxolimab in advanced cancers. Study-wide points: Clones of CD4+ and CD8+ blood T cells grew by week 6 at doses of 0.1 to 3.0 mg/kg.

Trimming at V came to 4 bases and at J to 7 bases, leaving 5 bases not matched to a gene. The CDR3 loop spans 16 amino acids. Germline-derived CDR1 and CDR2 are SSHAT and FNYEAQ (reference sequence). In the case of this clone: Its specificity is not known.

TCRdb's table, derived via immunoSEQ multiplex PCR, lists solely in-frame clones and lacks some. The sample includes fewer than 75,000 clones, over 80% of them seen just once. The material sequenced was CD4+ or CD8+ T cells sorted from blood, taken in a trial of the OX40 agonist ivuxolimab. This sequence originates from an adult with an advanced solid tumor such as melanoma, head and neck, liver or kidney cancer. V and J are TRBV7-7 and TRBJ2-3; 16 bases are a match to TRBD2. CDR3 region: CASSSGLAGGQNTQYF. The CDR3 nucleotides are TGTGCCAGCAGCTCGGGACTAGCGGGGGGGCAAAATACGCAGTATTTT.